Only one count was recorded for the clone carrying this TCR beta chain. Its cognate antigen is unknown. The data were taken from a study of identical twins. MiXCR, run by TCRdb on the 5' RACE reads, gives a single entry per CDR3 protein. The table lists some 760,000 distinct CDR3 sequences, about 20% of them singletons. Findings and limits, study-wide: Partly confounded zero-insertion analyses could result from invariant MAIT and iNKT cells.

The germline V gene encodes CDR1 SNHLY and CDR2 FYNNEI. V dropped 4 bases and J dropped 4; count of bases not matched to a gene: 7. This CDR3 region has 15 residues. Healthy Caucasians alone served as donors. These data are also associated with another study on T cells expressing NK-cell markers. That work contributes: Eight donors were sequenced, seven testing HCMV-seropositive and one testing seronegative. In about 6 donors, dominant NKG2C+ clonotypes were roughly 1.0-8% of CD8+ T cells.

Sequencing was carried out using PBMCs. The V call is TRBV2, the J call TRBJ2-3, with TRBD2 matching over 8 bases. The source is a woman aged 18-29 years in good health. The CDR3 protein is CASSVVAGFADTQYF. As DNA, the CDR3 is TGTGCCAGCAGTGTGGTAGCGGGGTTTGCAGATACGCAGTATTTT.